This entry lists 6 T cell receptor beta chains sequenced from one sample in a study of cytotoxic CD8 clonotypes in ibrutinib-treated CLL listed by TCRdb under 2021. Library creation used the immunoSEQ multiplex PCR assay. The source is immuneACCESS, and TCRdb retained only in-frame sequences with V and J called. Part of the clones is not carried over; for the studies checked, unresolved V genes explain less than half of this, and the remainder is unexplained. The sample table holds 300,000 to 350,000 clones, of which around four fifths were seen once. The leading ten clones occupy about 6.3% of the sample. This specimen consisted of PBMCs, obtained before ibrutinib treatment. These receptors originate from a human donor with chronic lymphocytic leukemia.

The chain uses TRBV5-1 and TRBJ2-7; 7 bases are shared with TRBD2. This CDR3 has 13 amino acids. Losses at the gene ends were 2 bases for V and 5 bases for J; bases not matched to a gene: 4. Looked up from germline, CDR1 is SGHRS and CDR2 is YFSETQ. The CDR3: CASSFGRENEQYF. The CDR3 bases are TGCGCCAGCAGCTTCGGGCGGGAGAACGAGCAGTACTTC.

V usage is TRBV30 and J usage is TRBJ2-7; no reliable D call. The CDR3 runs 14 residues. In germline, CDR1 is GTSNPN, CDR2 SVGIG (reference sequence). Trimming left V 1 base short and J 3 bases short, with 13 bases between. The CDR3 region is CAWSDLNNFYEQYF. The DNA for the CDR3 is TGTGCCTGGAGTGACCTGAACAACTTCTACGAGCAGTACTTC.

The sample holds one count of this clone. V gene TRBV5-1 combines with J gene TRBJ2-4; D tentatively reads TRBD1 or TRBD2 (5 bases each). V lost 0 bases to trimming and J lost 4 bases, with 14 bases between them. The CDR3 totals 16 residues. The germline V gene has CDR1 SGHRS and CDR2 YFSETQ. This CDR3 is CASSLGGQRGKNIQYF. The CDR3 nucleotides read TGCGCCAGCAGCTTGGGGGGCCAGAGGGGAAAAAACATTCAGTACTTC.

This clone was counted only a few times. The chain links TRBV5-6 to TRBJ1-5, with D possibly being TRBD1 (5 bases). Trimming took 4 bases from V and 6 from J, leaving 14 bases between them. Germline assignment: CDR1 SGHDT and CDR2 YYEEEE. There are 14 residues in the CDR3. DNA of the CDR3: TGTGCCAGCAGCCCCGGTGGGGCGCGTCAGCCCCAGCATTTT. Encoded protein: CASSPGGARQPQHF.

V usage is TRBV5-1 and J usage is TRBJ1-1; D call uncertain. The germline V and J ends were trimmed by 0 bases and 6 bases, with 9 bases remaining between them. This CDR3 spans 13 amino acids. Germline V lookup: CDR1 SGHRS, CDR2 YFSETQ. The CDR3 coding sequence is TGCGCCAGCAGCTTGGCGGCAGGTTCTGAAGCTTTCTTT. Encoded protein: CASSLAAGSEAFF.

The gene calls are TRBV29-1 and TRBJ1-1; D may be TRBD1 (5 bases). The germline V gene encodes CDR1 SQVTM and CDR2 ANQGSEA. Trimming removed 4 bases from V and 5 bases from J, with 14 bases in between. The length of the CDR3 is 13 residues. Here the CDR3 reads CSVARVFKTEAFF. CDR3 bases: TGCAGCGTTGCCAGGGTCTTTAAGACTGAAGCTTTCTTT.